This T cell receptor beta chain originates from a study of graft-versus-host responses after intestinal transplantation. This clone has only a few counts. Its cognate antigen is unknown. Per germline, CDR1 MGHDK and CDR2 SYGVNS. This CDR3 is built from 17 residues. Trimming removed 2 bases from V and 6 bases from J, with 19 bases in between. Data came from immunoSEQ multiplex PCR; TCRdb stores just in-frame clones and leaves some out. The repertoire holds tens of thousands of clones, with over 85% as singletons. The material sequenced was unstimulated CD8+ T cells sorted from spleen or lymph node cells, taken before intestinal transplant. The chain carries TRBV25-1 and TRBJ2-2; D is uncertain. The source is a human donor who received an intestinal transplant. The CDR3 region has the DNA TGTGCCAGCAGTGAACCCCCAATGGGCCCGGACGCCGGGGAGCTGTTTTTT. Translating it yields CASSEPPMGPDAGELFF.